The TCR beta chain described here comes from a study of T cell responses to AZD1222 COVID-19 vaccine. Broader study findings: Of spike-specific TCRs, nearly half reportedly target regions left unmutated in variants. The number of AZD1222 recipients seropositive at baseline was only five to seven. CD4 TCRs linked to vaccination spanned spike, dominating at 160-218 and 743-854. The study sampled repertoires only after the peak T cell response.

Germline CDR1 reads SGDLS; CDR2 reads YYNGEE. The germline V and J ends were trimmed by 1 base and 7 bases, with 8 bases remaining between them. CDR3 size: 13 residues. The protocol was immunoSEQ multiplex PCR, while the TCRdb copy is restricted to in-frame clones and leaves out a portion. The repertoire holds 68,000 or so clones, about nine tenths seen once, with roughly 7.4% in the top ten. About this clone itself: Its antigen is as yet unknown.

This clonotype originated in an adult in good health. The chain has TRBV9 and TRBJ2-2; TRBD1 is a possible D gene (5 bases). The specimen was peripheral blood, collected on day 0 of AZD1222 vaccination. The CDR3 DNA follows: TGTGCCAGCAGCGTAACCCAGGGCGGGGAGCTGTTTTTT. Protein: CASSVTQGGELFF.